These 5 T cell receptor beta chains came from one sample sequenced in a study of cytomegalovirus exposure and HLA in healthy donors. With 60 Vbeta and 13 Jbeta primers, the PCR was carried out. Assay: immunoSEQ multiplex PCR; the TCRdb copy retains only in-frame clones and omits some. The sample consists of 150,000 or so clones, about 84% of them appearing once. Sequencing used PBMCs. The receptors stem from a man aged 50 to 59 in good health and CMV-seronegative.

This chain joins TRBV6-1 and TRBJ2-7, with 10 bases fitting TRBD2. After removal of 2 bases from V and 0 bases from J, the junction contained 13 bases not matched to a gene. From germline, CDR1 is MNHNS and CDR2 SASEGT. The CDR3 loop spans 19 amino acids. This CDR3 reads CASSERSVAGGASSYEQYF. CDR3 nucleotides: TGTGCCAGCAGTGAAAGGTCGGTAGCGGGAGGAGCGAGCTCCTACGAGCAGTACTTC.

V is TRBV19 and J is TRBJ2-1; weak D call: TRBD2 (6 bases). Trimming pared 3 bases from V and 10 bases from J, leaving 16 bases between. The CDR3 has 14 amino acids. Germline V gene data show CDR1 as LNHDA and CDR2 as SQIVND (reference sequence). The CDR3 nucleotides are TGTGCCAGTAGTATTGGCAGGCTCGGAGGGGAGCAGTTCTTC. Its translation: CASSIGRLGGEQFF.

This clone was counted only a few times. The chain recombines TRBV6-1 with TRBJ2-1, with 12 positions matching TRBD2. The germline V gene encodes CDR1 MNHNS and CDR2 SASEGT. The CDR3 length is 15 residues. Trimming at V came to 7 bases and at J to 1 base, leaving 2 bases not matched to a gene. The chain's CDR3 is CASTGLAGSYNEQFF. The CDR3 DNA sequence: TGTGCCAGCACTGGACTAGCGGGGTCCTACAATGAGCAGTTCTTC.

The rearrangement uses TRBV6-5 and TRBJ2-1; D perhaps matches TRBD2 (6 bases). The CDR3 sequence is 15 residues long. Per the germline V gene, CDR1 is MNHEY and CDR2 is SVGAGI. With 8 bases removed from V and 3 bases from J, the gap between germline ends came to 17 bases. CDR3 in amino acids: CASCSSGGFYNEQFF. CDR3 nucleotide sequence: TGTGCCAGCTGCTCCAGCGGAGGGTTCTACAATGAGCAGTTCTTC.

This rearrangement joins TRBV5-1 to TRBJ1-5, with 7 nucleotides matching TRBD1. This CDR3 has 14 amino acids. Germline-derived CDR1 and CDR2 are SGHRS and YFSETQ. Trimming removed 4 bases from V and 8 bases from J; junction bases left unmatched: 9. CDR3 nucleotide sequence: TGCGCCAGCAGCCACGGACAGGTAGGGGAGCCCCAGCATTTT. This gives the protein CASSHGQVGEPQHF. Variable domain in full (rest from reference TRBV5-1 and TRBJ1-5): KAGVTQTPRYLIKTRGQQVTLSCSPISGHRSVSWYQQTPGQGLQFLFEYFSETQRNKGNFPGRFSGRQFSNSRSEMNVSTLELGDSALYLCASSHGQVGEPQHFGDGTRLSIL.